This is a list of T cell receptor beta chains from one sample in a study of blood T cell repertoires in COVID-19. Sequencing was performed with immunoSEQ multiplex PCR; in TCRdb, only in-frame clones are kept and a portion is missing. The sample has some 140,000 clones, around 73% seen once. Material for sequencing was peripheral blood. These receptors originate from a man aged 55 to 70 who had recovered from COVID-19. Each CDR3 is given with its conserved first and last residue. Each record gives: J gene, clone size, V gene, D gene, CDR3 DNA, CDR3 protein. A D gene is named only where the DNA matches it firmly. Clone size is given for some rows only: seen once, a few or many times, or a class if the clone is expanded.

>TRBJ1-1|.|TRBV29-1|TRBD1
TGCAGCGTTGCTTTGGACAGGGGTCTTGAAGCTTTCTTT
CSVALDRGLEAFF
>TRBJ2-1|.|TRBV28|TRBD2
TGTGCCAGCACCGGGAGGTTGGATTACAATGAGCAGTTCTTC
CASTGRLDYNEQFF
>TRBJ2-3|.|TRBV28|TRBD2
TGTGCCAGCAAAGCTAGCGGGAGCACAGATACGCAGTATTTT
CASKASGSTDTQYF
>TRBJ2-7|.|TRBV6-5|TRBD1
TGTGCCAGCTGTCCAGGGGGCGATTGCTACGAGCAGTACTTC
CASCPGGDCYEQYF
>TRBJ2-1|.|TRBV28|.
TGTGCCAGCAGTTTCCAGGGTTCCGCCTACAATGAGCAGTTCTTC
CASSFQGSAYNEQFF
>TRBJ1-2|.|TRBV19|TRBD1
TGTGCCAGTAGTATAGCGGGACAGGGTTCCGGCTACACCTTC
CASSIAGQGSGYTF
>TRBJ2-2|few|TRBV5-4|TRBD1
TGTGCCAGCAGAAGGGACAGCGCGAACACCGGGGAGCTGTTTTTT
CASRRDSANTGELFF
>TRBJ2-2|.|TRBV11-2|.
TGTGCCAGCAGCTTAGCGGCGGGGAACACCGGGGAGCTGTTTTTT
CASSLAAGNTGELFF
>TRBJ1-1|.|TRBV19|.
TGTGCCAGTAGTATAGACGGGAAGAGGACTGAAGCTTTCTTT
CASSIDGKRTEAFF
>TRBJ1-1|few|TRBV15|TRBD1
TGTGCCACCAGCAGGGGAAAGGGGGCGTCTGAAGCTTTCTTT
CATSRGKGASEAFF
>TRBJ2-1|.|TRBV2|.
TGTGCCAGCAGTGCCATGAATGAGCAGTTCTTC
CASSAMNEQFF
>TRBJ2-7|.|TRBV21-1|.
TGTGCCAGCAGCAAAGCACGGACAGGGGCCTACGAGCAGTACTTC
CASSKARTGAYEQYF
>TRBJ2-7|.|TRBV28|TRBD2
TGTGCCAGCAGCTTTAGCGGGGTCCCCTACGAGCAGTACTTC
CASSFSGVPYEQYF
>TRBJ2-3|.|TRBV2|TRBD2
TGTGCCAGCACCCCTAGCGGATACACAGATACGCAGTATTTT
CASTPSGYTDTQYF
>TRBJ2-2|many|TRBV3-1/TRBV3-2|TRBD1
TGTGCCAGCAGTCTCTTGGGACAGGGAAAAACCGGGGAGCTGTTTTTT
CASSLLGQGKTGELFF
>TRBJ2-3|.|TRBV4-2|.
TGTGCCAGCAGCCAAGTGGACAGCCCCACAGATACGCAGTATTTT
CASSQVDSPTDTQYF
>TRBJ2-5|.|TRBV30|.
TGTGCCTGGAGTGTAAATATAGGGGGAACCCAGTACTTC
CAWSVNIGGTQYF
>TRBJ1-2|.|TRBV24-1|.
TGTGCCACCAGTGACCCGGGCAGGGCGAACTATGGCTACACCTTC
CATSDPGRANYGYTF
>TRBJ1-2|.|TRBV19|.
TGTGCCAGTAGTATGGGCCAGCTGTACTATGGCTACACCTTC
CASSMGQLYYGYTF
>TRBJ2-3|.|TRBV28|.
TGTGCCAGCAGTGGAGGGGCCACAGATACGCAGTATTTT
CASSGGATDTQYF
>TRBJ2-7|.|TRBV4-3|TRBD2
TGCGCCAGCAGCCAATCCTCCACTCCGGGACTATACTCCTACGAGCAGTACTTC
CASSQSSTPGLYSYEQYF
>TRBJ2-1|.|TRBV19|TRBD2
TGTGCCAGTAGTATCTCGGGGGGGCGATACAATGAGCAGTTCTTC
CASSISGGRYNEQFF
>TRBJ2-7|.|TRBV7-2|TRBD2
TGTGCCAGCAGCCCGACTTTACTAGCGGGCAGCTCCTACGAGCAGTACTTC
CASSPTLLAGSSYEQYF
>TRBJ2-1|.|TRBV29-1|TRBD2
TGCAGCGTTGAAGATACCGGGAGGGCCCACAATGAGCAGTTCTTC
CSVEDTGRAHNEQFF
>TRBJ1-6|.|TRBV28|.
TGTGCCAGCAGCCAAACTGATAATAATTCACCCCTCCACTTT
CASSQTDNNSPLHF
>TRBJ2-3|.|TRBV4-2|.
TGTGCCAGCAGCCGGGACTCGCGTACGCAGTATTTT
CASSRDSRTQYF
>TRBJ1-6|.|TRBV14|.
TGTGCCAGCAGCCAACGGGGCTCCTATAATTCACCCCTCCACTTT
CASSQRGSYNSPLHF
>TRBJ1-1|.|TRBV7-8|.
TGTGCCAGCAGCCTCCAAACAGCGGGTCACACTGAAGCTTTCTTT
CASSLQTAGHTEAFF